In this sample, the clone carrying this T cell receptor (beta chain) turned up once. Its antigen is not known. The data originate from a study of T cells in localized non-small cell lung cancer. CDR1 SGHRS and CDR2 YFSETQ come from the germline V gene. This CDR3 has 14 amino acids. The V end lost 3 bases, the J end lost 2 bases, and 12 bases lay between the germline ends. The study, taken as a whole, reports: A denser population of T cells in blood accompanied longer overall survival.

The assay was immunoSEQ multiplex PCR, and TCRdb's table has in-frame clones only and misses some. The sample contains around 54,000 clones, roughly 85% of which appear only once. The V and J genes are TRBV5-1 and TRBJ2-7; D is perhaps TRBD2 (6 bases). The source was peripheral blood, collected before any cancer treatment. This receptor was taken from a male donor older than 55 with stage III squamous cell lung carcinoma. CDR3 protein: CASSSAGGPYEQYF. CDR3 coding DNA: TGCGCCAGCAGCTCAGCAGGAGGGCCCTACGAGCAGTACTTC.